This T cell receptor (beta chain) derives from a study of blood T cells in healthy people across ages (dated by TCRdb to the mid-2010s). About the investigation overall: In model experiments, template switching captured roughly one uniquely barcoded TCR beta cDNA molecule for every two T cells. Age-related changes in TCR beta repertoire diversity were measured in the study by deep sequencing normalized with unique cDNA molecular identifiers. The donors were divided into four age groups: young (average about 16 years), middle-aged (over 35), aged (approximately 62) and long-lived (about 80). To avoid experimental bias, donors of different ages were randomly spread across the sequencing lanes. For two donors (one aged 18 to 29 and one aged 80 or older), the study analyzed two additional independent replicas of 1 million unique cDNA reads from the same blood draw. The paper's findings and limits, for the study overall: Bulk unsorted PBMC profiling prevented conclusive comparison of naive and antigen-experienced compartments. A strong correlation was found between observed TCR beta diversity and the percentage of naive T cells measured by flow cytometry. Compared with the aged group, the long-lived group had more naive CD4+ T cells, fewer expanded clones and increased TCR diversity, a pattern suggesting age selection. Estimates of total diversity based on one million sequenced T cells were considered lower bounds and underestimates. As age increased, observed TCR beta diversity per million T cells dropped in a roughly linear way, and a significant reduction was already evident by age 40. Because donor CMV infection status was unknown, age-related changes in expanded clonotypes were potentially confounded.

Concerning this clonotype: The antigen it binds to is not known. One end of the junction is discordant with germline, which a read error may explain.

CDR1 and CDR2 are drawn from the germline V gene: ENHRY, SYGVKD. The CDR3 runs 11 residues from the cysteine to the phenylalanine. Only the CDR3 part of the read is kept: 33 bases, read in frame from the first base. The method was 5' RACE. TCRdb names Illumina HiSeq 2500 as the instrument used. A second PCR of about 7 to 12 cycles was run with a J-beta primer mix and a sample-barcoded 5' primer. Each TCR beta cDNA molecule received a unique molecular identifier from a template-switch 5' adaptor carrying 12 random nucleotides. Each sample yielded at least 2.5 million CDR3-containing paired-end reads. All of the RNA was converted into first-strand cDNA using the Mint cDNA synthesis kit, with a TRBC-specific oligonucleotide serving as the primer. Following uracil-DNA glycosylase treatment, a first 18-cycle PCR with universal primers M1SS and BC2_uni_R was performed on all cDNA. The paper's data handling went like this. Each sample was normalized by randomly selecting 1 million high-quality reads, each carrying a distinct molecular identifier. Reads with shared molecular identifiers were discarded instead of being binned into consensus sequences. MiTCR, set to a Q25 quality threshold and the strictest error-elimination algorithm, was used for CDR3 identification, clonotype clustering and error correction. Lower-bound total TCR beta diversity was estimated with a nonparametric unseen species model using Euler transformation. Starting from the raw public reads, TCRdb applied fastp trimming at Q25, assembled clones with MiXCR and retained in-frame beta chains. CDR3 protein sequences are deduplicated, and each keeps its most common genes and DNA. TCRdb's processing, not the study's, gives the V and J calls here. The sample has about 810,000 distinct CDR3 sequences on record, roughly 35% of them singletons. Over 10% of the sample is held by the ten biggest clonotypes.

The approximately 39 donors, aged about 6 to 95 years, were systemically healthy Caucasian individuals from Russia. Approximately 10 milliliters of peripheral blood were collected from each donor into EDTA-treated Vacutainer tubes. Ficoll-Paque density-gradient centrifugation was used to isolate PBMCs, with at least 6.5 million per sample. Trizol reagent was used to extract total RNA from the PBMCs, yielding at least 5.5 micrograms per sample. For every donor, an aliquot of PBMCs went through flow cytometry to measure the percentages of naive CD45RAhigh/CD27high T cells. Sequences were obtained from blood. The chain couples TRBV10-3 to TRBJ2-1; the D gene identity is not certain. The TCR was taken from a young man in good health. The DNA reads as follows: TGTGCCATCAGTAAGTCTACGGAGCAGTTCTTC. This yields the protein CAISKSTEQFF.